This TCR beta chain appears in the sequencing data of a study of PD-L1 blockade in urothelial cancer. Across the study: Prior regimens of chemotherapy numbered 0 to 3 per patient.

Sequencing used immunoSEQ multiplex PCR; TCRdb keeps in-frame clones, though not all of them. Seen here are some 100,000 clones, more than 80% observed once, and the top ten hold about 1%. This sample's time point: pretreatment peripheral blood. The CDR3 runs to 14 residues. Germline loops: CDR1 MNHNS, CDR2 SASEGT. Trimming removed 3 bases from V and 0 bases from J, with 6 bases in between. The sequencing used PBMCs, collected around atezolizumab (anti-PD-L1) treatment. This clonotype originated in a woman aged 80 or over with urothelial cancer. The genes are TRBV6-1 and TRBJ1-5; D gene ambiguous. The CDR3 is CASSEVYSNQPQHF. CDR3 sequence (DNA): TGTGCCAGCAGTGAGGTCTATAGCAATCAGCCCCAGCATTTT.